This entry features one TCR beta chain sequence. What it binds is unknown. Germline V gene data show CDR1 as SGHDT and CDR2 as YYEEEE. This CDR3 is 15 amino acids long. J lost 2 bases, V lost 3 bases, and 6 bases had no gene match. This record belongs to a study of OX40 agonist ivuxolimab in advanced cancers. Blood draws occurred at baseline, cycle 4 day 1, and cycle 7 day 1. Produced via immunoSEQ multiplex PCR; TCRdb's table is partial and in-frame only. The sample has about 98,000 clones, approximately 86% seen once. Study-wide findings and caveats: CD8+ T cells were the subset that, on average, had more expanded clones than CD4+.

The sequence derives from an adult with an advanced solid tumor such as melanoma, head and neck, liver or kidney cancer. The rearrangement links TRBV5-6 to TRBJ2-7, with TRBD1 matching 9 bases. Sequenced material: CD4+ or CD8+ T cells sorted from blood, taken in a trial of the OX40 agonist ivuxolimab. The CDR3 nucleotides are TGTGCCAGCAGCTCTGGACAGGGGACCCCCTACGAGCAGTACGTC. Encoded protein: CASSSGQGTPYEQYV.